The subject of this entry is one TCR beta chain. Antigen unknown. The CDR3 spans 17 residues. This entry is derived from a study of OX40 agonist ivuxolimab in advanced cancers. Across the study: The patients got ivuxolimab, which is an agonistic anti-OX40 (CD134) antibody. Patients were dosed intravenously with ivuxolimab at 0.01 to 10 mg/kg every 2 weeks. Whole-study findings and limits: CD8+ T cells averaged more expanded clones than CD4+. Normalized T-cell clonal expansion was also low in a subset of nonresponders.

Clones were read by immunoSEQ multiplex PCR, and TCRdb kept only the in-frame ones, dropping some. The sample consists of over 55,000 clones, 80% of them appearing once. This sequence originates from an adult with an advanced solid tumor such as melanoma, head and neck, liver or kidney cancer. The chain links TRBV12-2 to TRBJ2-3; the listed D gene, TRBD2, was not tested against the DNA. TRBV12-2 is shown as a pseudogene. Sequencing used CD4+ or CD8+ T cells sorted from blood, obtained in a trial of the OX40 agonist ivuxolimab. The DNA for the CDR3 is TGTGCAAGTCGCTTAGATACTAGCGGGGGAAACACAGATACGCAGTATTTT. Amino acid sequence: CASRLDTSGGNTDTQYF.